This T cell receptor beta chain was captured by sequencing in a study of T cells after yellow fever vaccination. Trimming removed 6 bases from V and 2 bases from J; junction bases left unmatched: 7. The CDR3 runs to 14 residues. Germline CDR1 and CDR2: SNHLY and FYNNEI. TCRdb re-derived calls from the 5' RACE reads in MiXCR, one entry per CDR3 protein. The sample yields 400,000 to 650,000 distinct CDR3 sequences, around a fifth seen once. This clonotype was obtained from a man between 18 and 35 years old who received the YFV17D yellow fever vaccine. Material: PBMCs, obtained about 21 days after the first yellow fever vaccination. The chain links TRBV2 to TRBJ2-7; the match to TRBD2 covers 7 bases. The CDR3 region is CASRERGRTYEQYV. The DNA for the CDR3 is TGTGCCAGCAGGGAGCGGGGACGGACCTACGAGCAGTACGTC.